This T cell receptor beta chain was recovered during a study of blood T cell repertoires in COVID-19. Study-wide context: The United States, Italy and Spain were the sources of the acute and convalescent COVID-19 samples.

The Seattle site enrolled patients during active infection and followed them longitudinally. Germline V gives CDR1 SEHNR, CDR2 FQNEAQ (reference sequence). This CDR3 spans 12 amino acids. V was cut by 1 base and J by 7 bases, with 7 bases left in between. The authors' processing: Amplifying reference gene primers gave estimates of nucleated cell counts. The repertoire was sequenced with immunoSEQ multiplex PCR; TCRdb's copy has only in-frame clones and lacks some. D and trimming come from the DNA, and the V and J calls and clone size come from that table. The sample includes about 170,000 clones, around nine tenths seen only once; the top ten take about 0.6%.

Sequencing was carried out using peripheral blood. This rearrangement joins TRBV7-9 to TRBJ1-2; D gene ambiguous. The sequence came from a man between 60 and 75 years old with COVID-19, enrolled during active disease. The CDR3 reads CASSLETGGYTF. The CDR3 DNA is TGTGCCAGCAGCTTAGAGACGGGTGGCTACACCTTC.